Presented here are 32 T cell receptor beta chains from one specimen sequenced in a study of T cells in Graves' hyperthyroidism and ophthalmopathy (dated by TCRdb to the late 2010s). The library was prepared using multiplex PCR. TCRdb lists the instrument as Illumina HiSeq 2000. The TCR beta CDR3 regions were amplified from the RNA transcripts. For the first round of RT-PCR on the TCR CDR3, the HTBI primer set was used together with the Qiagen OneStep RT-PCR kit. TCRdb passed the public sequencing reads through fastp at Q25 and MiXCR, retaining productive beta sequences. Identical CDR3 proteins give one entry, which carries the most common genes and DNA. The sample table records about 690,000 distinct CDR3 sequences; about 18% of these occur just once. Around a sixth of the sample is taken by the ten largest. The source material was blood. The source of these receptors is a man aged 45-65 years with Graves' hyperthyroidism.

This clonotype was seen a handful of times. V is TRBV11-2 and J is TRBJ2-5, with 12 bases fitting TRBD2. This CDR3 has 15 amino acids. Germline CDR1 reads SGHAT; CDR2 reads FQNNGV. J lost 4 bases, V lost 3 bases, and 3 bases had no gene match. In DNA, the CDR3 is TGTGCCAGCAGCTTTACGACTAGCGGGAGAGAGACCCAGTACTTC. Its protein product is CASSFTTSGRETQYF.

This clonotype has ten or more counts. The CDR3 region has the DNA TGTGCCAGCAGTTTCCTGTCTAGTCAGAACACCGGGGAGCTGTTTTTT. Protein product: CASSFLSSQNTGELFF. This sequence joins TRBV12-3 or TRBV12-4 and TRBJ2-2, with D uncertain. The CDR3 has 16 amino acids. Trimming took 3 bases from V and 1 from J, leaving 12 bases between them.

This clonotype showed up just a few times. The chain uses TRBV4-1 and TRBJ2-5; 9 bases map to TRBD1. Germline assignment: CDR1 MGHRA and CDR2 YSYEKL. CDR3 length: 19 amino acids. The trim removed 1 base at V and 7 bases at J, leaving 19 bases unmatched. CDR3 in DNA: TGCGCCAGCAGCCAAGTCCCGGGACAGGGCGAGGGCATGCCAAGGACCCAGTACTTC. It codes for CASSQVPGQGEGMPRTQYF.

This clonotype turned up a few times. The chain joins TRBV3-1 to TRBJ1-1; no definite D call. V shed 0 bases and J shed 2 bases, with 4 bases lying between them. CDR1 is LGHDT, CDR2 YNNKEL, per germline (reference sequence). This CDR3 is built from 13 residues. The CDR3 DNA is TGTGCCAGCAGCCAAGAATACAACACTGAAGCTTTCTTT. Amino acid sequence: CASSQEYNTEAFF.

Worth noting for this clonotype: One base away lies a much larger clone, so this may be a sequencing read error. V gene TRBV30 combines with J gene TRBJ1-2; no firm D call. The CDR3 loop spans 12 amino acids. In germline, CDR1 is GTSNPN, CDR2 SVGIG (reference sequence). V lost 8 bases to trimming and J lost 8 bases, with 18 bases between them. CDR3 DNA: TGTGCCCGGACTAAGATCAGATCGGGCTACACCTTC. It codes for CARTKIRSGYTF.

The table lists this clonotype with many counts. J is TRBJ1-1 and V is TRBV27; D is uncertain. Germline V gives CDR1 MNHEY, CDR2 SMNVEV (reference sequence). The CDR3 runs to 13 residues. V lost 6 bases to trimming and J lost 0 bases, with 8 bases between them. Here the CDR3 DNA reads TGTGCCAGCAGGGTCAGCCTGAACACTGAAGCTTTCTTT. It encodes CASRVSLNTEAFF.

The V call is TRBV2, the J call TRBJ2-1; 10 positions agree with TRBD1. The CDR3 is 14 residues long. Germline V gene sequence: CDR1 SNHLY, CDR2 FYNNEI. J gave up 9 bases and V 3 bases, and 5 bases lay outside the gene matches. The CDR3 DNA sequence: TGTGCCAGCAGTGAGGACAGGGGGGCTAGTGAGCAGTTCTTC. This encodes CASSEDRGASEQFF.

This chain links TRBV12-3 or TRBV12-4 with TRBJ2-2, with D perhaps TRBD1 (6 bases). The CDR3 is 16 amino acids. V shed 5 bases and J shed 6 bases, with 19 bases lying between them. CDR3 coding DNA: TGTGCCAGCAGTACCCAGGGGCGGGCGGCCGCCGGGGAGCTGTTTTTT. It specifies CASSTQGRAAAGELFF.

This clonotype has at least ten counts. The chain has TRBV28 and TRBJ2-3, with 8 bases lining up with TRBD2. The germline CDR1 and CDR2 sequences are MDHEN and SYDVKM. The CDR3 runs 15 residues. The J segment lost 4 bases and the V segment lost 7 bases, leaving 10 bases of the junction unmatched. The CDR3 coding sequence is TGTGCCAGCATCCCGGGGGGGGGAGCTGCAGATACGCAGTATTTT. Its translation is CASIPGGGAADTQYF.

This clonotype has only one observation. This CDR3 is missing its conserved last phenylalanine or tryptophan, likely due to a read error. This rearrangement joins TRBV20-1 to TRBJ2-7; TRBD2 agrees at 9 bases. The CDR3 covers 14 residues. V lost 3 bases to trimming and J lost 5 bases; unmatched junction nucleotides: 8. The germline CDR1 and CDR2 sequences are DFQATT and SNEGSKA (reference sequence). DNA for the CDR3: TGCAGTGCTAGGGTAGCGGGAGAAGTAAACGAGCAGTACTTA. Translated: CSARVAGEVNEQYL.

There are many counts of this clonotype. The chain recombines TRBV28 with TRBJ2-1, with D perhaps matching TRBD1 (6 bases). CDR1 and CDR2 from the germline V gene are MDHEN and SYDVKM. Trimming took 6 bases from V and 7 from J, leaving 16 bases between them. The CDR3 totals 14 residues. The DNA of the CDR3 is TGTGCCAGCAGACCAACAGGGTCCCCAAATGAGCAGTTCTTC. Residues: CASRPTGSPNEQFF.

This clonotype came up many times. This chain's CDR3 is CASSSGTGAVGNEQFF. The CDR3 nucleotides read TGCGCCAGCAGCTCCGGGACAGGGGCCGTAGGGAATGAGCAGTTCTTC. The chain is built from TRBV5-1 and TRBJ2-1; 10 nucleotides align to TRBD1. V dropped 3 bases and J dropped 7; count of bases not matched to a gene: 10. The CDR3 totals 16 residues. CDR1 and CDR2 from the germline V gene are SGHRS and YFSETQ.

This clonotype has just a few counts. The chain uses TRBV5-6 and TRBJ2-5; TRBD1 might be the D (5 bases). There are 16 residues in the CDR3. Germline V gives CDR1 SGHDT, CDR2 YYEEEE. Trimming stripped 1 base from V and 0 bases from J, with 13 bases between. The CDR3 loop is CASSLLSRVHQETQYF. The CDR3 DNA reads TGTGCCAGCAGCTTGTTAAGCAGGGTCCACCAAGAGACCCAGTACTTC.

The V gene is TRBV4-1, the J gene TRBJ2-2; D ambiguous. The CDR3 length is 16 residues. From germline, CDR1 is MGHRA and CDR2 YSYEKL. Trimming removed 2 bases at V and 7 bases at J, with 17 bases between. The CDR3, as DNA: TGCGCCAGCAGCCAAACGACTCCCGCGGTAGGCGGGGAGCTGTTTTTT. Translating it yields CASSQTTPAVGGELFF.

The V call is TRBV20-1, the J call TRBJ2-6; 8 bases map to TRBD1. This CDR3 is built from 15 residues. Germline assignment: CDR1 DFQATT and CDR2 SNEGSKA (reference sequence). J lost 4 bases, V lost 3 bases, and 5 bases had no gene match. The CDR3 loop is CSASDRGSGANVLTF. The DNA of the CDR3 is TGCAGTGCTAGTGACAGGGGATCCGGGGCCAACGTCCTGACTTTC.

In its sample, this clonotype was seen a few times. The chain employs TRBV7-6 and TRBJ2-7, with 11 nucleotides matching TRBD1. V gave up 5 bases and J gave up 4 bases; unmatched junction bases: 7. In germline, CDR1 is SGHVS, CDR2 FNYEAQ. The CDR3 is 15 amino acids. CDR3 sequence: CASSPDRGQLYEQYF. The CDR3 DNA reads as TGTGCCAGCAGCCCGGACAGGGGGCAGTTATACGAGCAGTACTTC.

This clonotype was found many times. The gene calls are TRBV10-3 and TRBJ2-7, with 8 bases fitting TRBD1. V gave up 6 bases and J gave up 5 bases; unmatched junction bases: 3. CDR1 and CDR2 (germline): ENHRY, SYGVKD. CDR3 length equals 12 residues. The CDR3 DNA reads TGTGCCATCAGGACAGGGGTCAACGAGCAGTACTTC. It codes for CAIRTGVNEQYF.

Ten or more counts support this clonotype. The chain recombines TRBV7-2 with TRBJ2-3, with 11 nucleotides matching TRBD2. The germline V gene has CDR1 SGHTA and CDR2 FQGNSA. The length of the CDR3 is 19 residues. Losses at the gene ends were 4 bases for V and 2 bases for J; bases not matched to a gene: 14. Here the CDR3 reads CASSSGLAEPHFATDTQYF. DNA of the CDR3: TGTGCCAGCAGCTCGGGACTAGCGGAGCCGCACTTCGCCACAGATACGCAGTATTTT.

The V gene is TRBV7-9, the J gene TRBJ1-1; D not certain. Deletions cut 4 bases from V and 4 bases from J, with 7 bases between. This CDR3 comprises 12 residues. Germline assignment: CDR1 SEHNR and CDR2 FQNEAQ (reference sequence). The CDR3: CASSSDVTEAFF. CDR3 DNA: TGTGCCAGCAGCTCCGACGTCACTGAAGCTTTCTTT. Full variable domain (outside the CDR3, taken from reference TRBV7-9 and TRBJ1-1): DTGVSQNPRHKITKRGQNVTFRCDPISEHNRLYWYRQTLGQGPEFLTYFQNEAQLEKSRLLSDRFSAERPKGSFSTLEIQRTEQGDSAMYLCASSSDVTEAFFGQGTRLTVV.

CDR3 residues: CASSPTGQRNYGYTF. Written as DNA, the CDR3 is TGTGCCAGCAGCCCCACGGGACAGAGGAACTATGGCTACACCTTC. The V and J genes are TRBV3-1 and TRBJ1-2, with 7 positions matching TRBD1. The V segment lost 4 bases and the J segment 2 bases; nucleotides outside the gene matches: 7. Germline V gives CDR1 LGHDT, CDR2 YNNKEL (reference sequence). The CDR3 runs 15 residues. The full variable domain, its missing parts supplied by reference TRBV3-1 and TRBJ1-2, is DTAVSQTPKYLVTQMGNDKSIKCEQNLGHDTMYWYKQDSKKFLKIMFSYNNKELIINETVPNRFSPKSPDKAHLNLHINSLELGDSAVYFCASSPTGQRNYGYTFGSGTRLTVV.

In this sample, this clonotype turned up a few times. The V gene is TRBV5-8, the J gene TRBJ2-7, with TRBD2 matching 10 bases. Germline V gene sequence: CDR1 SGHTS, CDR2 YDEGEE. Germline trimming cut 5 bases from V and 3 bases from J; bases unmatched to any gene: 11. The CDR3 extends over 16 amino acids. CDR3 nucleotide sequence: TGTGCCAGCAGGCCCCCCCCGGCTAGCGGGAGCTACGAGCAGTACTTC. This encodes CASRPPPASGSYEQYF.

Note on this clonotype: Germline and junction disagree at one end, which may indicate a read error. This chain joins TRBV5-6 and TRBJ2-2, with D maybe TRBD1 (6 bases). Germline CDR1 SGHDT, CDR2 YYEEEE. CDR3 length equals 16 residues. The CDR3 DNA reads as TGTGCCAGCACCCCACCCATGGGGGCAGGCACCGGGGAGCTGCTTTTT. This codes for CASTPPMGAGTGELLF.

Points on this clonotype: A read error is possible here, since a much larger clone lies one base away. V usage is TRBV2 and J usage is TRBJ2-7; the D gene is possibly TRBD1 (5 bases). Germline CDR1 reads SNHLY; CDR2 reads FYNNEI. The CDR3 runs to 14 residues. V was clipped by 5 bases and J by 3 bases, with 14 bases between them. CDR3 region: CASSFLSRDYEQYF. Here the CDR3 DNA reads TGTGCCAGCAGTTTCCTGAGCAGGGACTACGAGCAGTACTTC.

Many counts were recorded for this clonotype. The rearrangement joins TRBV28 to TRBJ2-1, with 8 bases fitting TRBD1. There are 15 residues in the CDR3. Germline V gene data show CDR1 as MDHEN and CDR2 as SYDVKM. J gave up 6 bases and V 5 bases, and 9 bases lay outside the gene matches. The DNA for the CDR3 is TGTGCCAGCAGTCTCCAGGGGGCGATATTCAATGAGCAGTTCTTC. It is translated as CASSLQGAIFNEQFF.

Only one count was recorded for this clonotype. J is TRBJ2-5 and V is TRBV19; D may be TRBD1 (6 bases). This CDR3 region has 14 residues. V was pared by 3 bases and J by 2 bases, with 10 bases between. The germline CDR1 and CDR2 sequences are LNHDA and SQIVND (reference sequence). The DNA of the CDR3 is TGTGCCAGTAGTATGTTCGGACAGCAAGAGACCCAGTACTTC. Amino acid sequence: CASSMFGQQETQYF.

The chain recombines TRBV28 with TRBJ2-1; D tentatively fits TRBD1 or TRBD2 (6 bases each). Germline CDR1 reads MDHEN; CDR2 reads SYDVKM. There are 14 residues in the CDR3. Trimming stripped 3 bases from V and 5 bases from J, with 11 bases between. Here the CDR3 DNA reads TGTGCCAGCAGTTTCCGGAGGGGGGACAATGAGCAGTTCTTC. It specifies CASSFRRGDNEQFF.

This clonotype was seen ten or more times. The gene calls are TRBV27 and TRBJ2-3; 8 bases fit TRBD1. This CDR3 has 15 residues. Trimming removed 7 bases from V and 2 bases from J; junction bases left unmatched: 8. Looked up from germline, CDR1 is MNHEY and CDR2 is SMNVEV (reference sequence). The CDR3 protein is CASIMTGATTDTQYF. CDR3 nucleotide sequence: TGTGCCAGCATTATGACAGGGGCGACCACAGATACGCAGTATTTT.

The chain employs TRBV20-1 and TRBJ1-1; D remains unclear. The CDR3 runs 16 residues. V was trimmed by 5 bases and J by 1 base, leaving 20 bases between them. Germline CDR1 is DFQATT and CDR2 is SNEGSKA (reference sequence). The CDR3 DNA sequence: TGCAGTGCTCCTCTCCGGGTGGGCGGCCCGAACACTGAAGCTTTCTTT. This gives the protein CSAPLRVGGPNTEAFF.

At least ten counts were recorded for this clonotype. J is TRBJ2-3 and V is TRBV7-9; the match to TRBD2 covers 9 bases. V was pared by 6 bases and J by 4 bases, with 14 bases of the junction left unmatched. This CDR3 has 17 residues. Per the germline V gene, CDR1 is SEHNR and CDR2 is FQNEAQ (reference sequence). The DNA for the CDR3 is TGTGCCAGCAGGGAAAAGGGTATAGCGGGAGTTCCAGATACGCAGTATTTT. It is translated as CASREKGIAGVPDTQYF.

In its sample, this clonotype was seen a few times. The rearrangement joins TRBV27 to TRBJ2-3; 7 bases align to TRBD1. CDR3 size: 16 residues. Germline V lookup: CDR1 MNHEY, CDR2 SMNVEV (reference sequence). The V gene end was trimmed by 5 bases and the J gene end by 1 base; junction bases not matched to a gene: 9. For the CDR3, the DNA is TGTGCCAGCAGTGAATTCCTCGGACAGGGCACAGATACGCAGTATTTT. This translates into CASSEFLGQGTDTQYF.

This clonotype appeared many times. The chain has TRBV27 and TRBJ2-7, with D maybe TRBD2 (6 bases). Trimming cost V 0 bases and J 5 bases, with 14 bases left between them. This CDR3 region has 15 residues. Germline CDR1 MNHEY, CDR2 SMNVEV (reference sequence). In DNA form, the CDR3 reads TGTGCCAGCAGTTTATCTTTCGGGGGATATAACGAGCAGTACTTC. Encoded protein: CASSLSFGGYNEQYF.

The J gene is TRBJ1-2, the V gene TRBV29-1, with D unclear. The germline V gene has CDR1 SQVTM and CDR2 ANQGSEA. The V gene lost 3 bases and the J gene lost 2 bases, with 4 bases spanning the gap. The CDR3 runs 11 residues. The CDR3 loop is CSVDRNYGYTF. The DNA of the CDR3 is TGCAGCGTTGACAGGAACTATGGCTACACCTTC.